The T cell receptor beta chain described here comes from a study of response to subunit inactivated influenza vaccine (dated by TCRdb to 2016 to 2019). In terms of the full investigation: Deep quantitative T cell receptor repertoire profiling was used in the study to track responses to a trivalent subunit inactivated influenza vaccine. Overall study outcomes, separate from this receptor: The authors proposed that each seasonal influenza vaccination may bring in only a limited number of new T cells.

The junction carries 14 bases between V and J, which are trimmed by 0 bases and 2 bases respectively. The CDR3 contains 17 residues, cysteine and phenylalanine counted. This entry keeps only the CDR3 DNA: 51 bases, framed from base 1. In the germline V gene, CDR1 corresponds to LGHNA and CDR2 to YSLEER. This clonotype was counted only a few times. The clone's antigen remains unknown. No much larger clone exists at a distance of one base, and base qualities are not known. The method was RT-PCR. The sequencer was an Illumina HiSeq 2500. TCRdb took the public reads, trimmed them with fastp at Q25, ran MiXCR for clone calling and kept in-frame beta chains. Every entry covers one CDR3 protein and lists the most common genes and DNA from its rows. The sample table lists 630,000 or so distinct CDR3 sequences, 15% to 18% of them with a count of one. The top ten constitute roughly 11% of the sample.

Recombination linked TRBV4-3 to TRBJ2-1, and perhaps TRBD2 as D gene, on 5 matching bases. Sequencing used PBMCs from blood, obtained roughly 12 days after vaccination. The TCR was taken from a man over 45 who received an inactivated influenza vaccine. Donor details come from another sample of the same person, matched by shared clones. The bases are TGCGCCAGCAGCCAAGACTACTGGACTGACGCCTACAATGAGCAGTTCTTC. This codes for CASSQDYWTDAYNEQFF.